This T cell receptor (beta chain) is drawn from a study of blood T cell repertoires in COVID-19 (dated by TCRdb to the early 2020s). Study-wide context: Samples covering the acute and convalescent phases of COVID-19 were provided by collaborators in the United States, Italy and Spain. Samples were obtained from the ongoing ImmuneRACE study (first 160 participants) and from 950 to 1,500 subjects provided by 6 global collaborators. The repertoires were made available in a free public database intended to serve as a resource for research on the immune response to SARS-CoV-2. Deeply sampled blood TCRbeta repertoires from subjects exposed to, actively infected with, or recovered from COVID-19 were included in the dataset. Nearly every sample came with metadata listing a de-identified subject ID, COVID-19 status, age in years and sex. HLA class I and class II types, where available, came from metadata supplied by the sample provider rather than from assay-based typing. The material from the prospective study consisted of cDNA or gDNA derived from T cells, B-cell-depleted T cells, or PBMCs. The full study reports these points: The quantity of clinical and demographic metadata differed by source and by participant and was supplied without curation.

On this clone itself: What this receptor recognizes is not known. No much larger clone is present one base from it, and per-base qualities are unavailable.

The CDR3 has 12 amino acids, counting the end cysteine and phenylalanine. Here the CDR3 DNA is all that survives: 36 bases in frame from base 1. The trim is 4 bases for V and 5 bases for J, with a gap of 11 bases between the germline ends. CDR1 and CDR2 (GTSNPN, SVGIG) derive from the germline V gene (reference sequence). The immunoSEQ Assay, a bias-controlled multiplex PCR, was used to amplify TCRbeta CDR3 regions from genomic DNA. On the authors' methods: Nucleated cell counts per sample were estimated from amplification of reference gene primers within the assay. To quantify the absolute abundance of each unique TCRbeta CDR3 rearrangement, sequence reads were collapsed and filtered. For each sample, productive Simpson clonality was calculated as the square root of Simpson's diversity index across productive rearrangements. The immuneACCESS repertoire file appears here via TCRdb, limited to in-frame rearrangements. These files lack a portion of the clones; in checked studies, under half of the deficit traces to unresolved V genes, and the cause of the others is not known. The V and J calls and the clone size are those of that table, but D and trimming were determined from the DNA. The sample has some 200,000 clones on record, approximately 80% of them singletons. 6% to 8% of the sample goes to the ten largest clones.

Collaborating institutions collected whole blood in K2EDTA tubes following their own protocols. Collaborator samples were shipped for TCRbeta analysis as frozen whole blood, isolated PBMCs, or DNA extracted from either sample type. The chain links TRBV30 with TRBJ1-1, with TRBD1 perhaps the D gene, on 5 matching bases. Material for sequencing was peripheral blood. The TCR was taken from a human donor with acute or convalescent COVID-19. The donor label of this sample is uncertain. This receptor carries the CDR3 CAWTPRGTEAFF. The nucleotide sequence reads TGTGCCTGGACTCCTCGGGGGACTGAAGCTTTCTTT.